This entry concerns a single T cell receptor beta chain. Its specificity is not known. The V and J ends lost 0 bases and 9 bases respectively, with 9 bases between them. This CDR3 has 13 residues. Germline assignment: CDR1 SGHTA and CDR2 FQGTGA. Produced via immunoSEQ multiplex PCR; TCRdb's table is partial and in-frame only. The sample yields about 21,000 clones, 75% to 90% seen once. Time point reported: cycle 4 day 1 (C4D1), after 5 to 7 weeks of nivolumab. Relapse was seen in all patients after autologous stem cell transplantation, and brentuximab vedotin exposure was variable. Isolation of CD8+ T cells from thawed PBMCs used magnetic negative selection. These data belong to a study of PD-1 blockade in classical Hodgkin lymphoma. Study-level points and caveats: Diminished baseline TCR diversity has been reported in newly diagnosed patients relative to healthy donors. By C4D1, diversity of CD4+ TCRs had risen significantly, whereas that of CD8+ TCRs had not. Patients with a complete response exhibited baseline diversity comparable to newly diagnosed patients.

The sequenced sample was CD8+ T cells from blood, obtained before the fourth cycle of nivolumab. This TCR came from a human donor with classical Hodgkin lymphoma. The gene calls are TRBV7-3 and TRBJ2-1; D could derive from TRBD1 or TRBD2 (5 bases each). In DNA form, the CDR3 reads TGTGCCAGCAGCTTAACCCCTGGGGGTGAGCAGTTCTTC. This codes for CASSLTPGGEQFF.